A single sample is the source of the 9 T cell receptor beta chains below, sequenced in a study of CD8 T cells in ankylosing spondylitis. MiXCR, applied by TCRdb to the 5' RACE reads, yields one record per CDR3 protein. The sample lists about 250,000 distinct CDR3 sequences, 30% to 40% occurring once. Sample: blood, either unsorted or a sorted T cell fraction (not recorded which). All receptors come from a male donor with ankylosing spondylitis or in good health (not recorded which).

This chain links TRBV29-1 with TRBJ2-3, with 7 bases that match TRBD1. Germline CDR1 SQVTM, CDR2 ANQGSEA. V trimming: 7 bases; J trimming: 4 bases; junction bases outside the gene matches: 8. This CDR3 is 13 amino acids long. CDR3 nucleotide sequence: TGCAGCGCCGTAGGGCAGGGGGCAGATACGCAGTATTTT. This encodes CSAVGQGADTQYF.

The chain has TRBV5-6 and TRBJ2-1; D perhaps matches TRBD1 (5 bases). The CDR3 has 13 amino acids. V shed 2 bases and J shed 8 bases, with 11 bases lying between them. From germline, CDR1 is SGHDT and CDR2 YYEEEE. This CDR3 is CASSFRVEYEQFF. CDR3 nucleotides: TGTGCCAGCAGCTTCAGGGTTGAGTATGAGCAGTTCTTC.

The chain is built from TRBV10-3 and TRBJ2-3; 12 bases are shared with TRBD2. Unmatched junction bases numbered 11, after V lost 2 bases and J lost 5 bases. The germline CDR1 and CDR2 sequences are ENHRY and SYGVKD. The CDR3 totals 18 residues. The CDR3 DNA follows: TGTGCCATCAGTGAGCCGGGACTAGCGGGCCCGGAGGGAGATACGCAGTATTTT. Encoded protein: CAISEPGLAGPEGDTQYF.

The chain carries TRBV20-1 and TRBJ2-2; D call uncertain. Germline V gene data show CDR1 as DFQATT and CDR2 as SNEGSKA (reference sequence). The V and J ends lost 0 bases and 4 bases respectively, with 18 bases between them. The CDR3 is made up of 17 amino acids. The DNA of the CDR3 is TGCAGTGCTAGAGATGGGCCGTCGAGCCCCACCACCGGGGAGCTGTTTTTT. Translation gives CSARDGPSSPTTGELFF.

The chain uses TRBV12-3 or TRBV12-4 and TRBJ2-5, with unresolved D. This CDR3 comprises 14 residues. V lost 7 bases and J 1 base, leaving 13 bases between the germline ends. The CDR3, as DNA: TGTGCCAGCACTTCAGGAATCCCCCAAGAGACCCAGTACTTC. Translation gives CASTSGIPQETQYF.

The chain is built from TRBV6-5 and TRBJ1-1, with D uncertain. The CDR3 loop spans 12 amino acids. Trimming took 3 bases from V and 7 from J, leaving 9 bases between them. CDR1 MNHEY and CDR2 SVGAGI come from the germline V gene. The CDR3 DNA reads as TGTGCCAGCAGTTATAGGGAGAGTGAAGCTTTCTTT. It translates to CASSYRESEAFF.

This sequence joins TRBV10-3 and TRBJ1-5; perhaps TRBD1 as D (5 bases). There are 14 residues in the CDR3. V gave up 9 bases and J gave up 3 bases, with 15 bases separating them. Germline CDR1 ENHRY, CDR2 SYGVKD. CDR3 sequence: CAIWGGYVNQPQHF. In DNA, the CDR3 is TGTGCCATTTGGGGGGGGTACGTCAATCAGCCCCAGCATTTT.

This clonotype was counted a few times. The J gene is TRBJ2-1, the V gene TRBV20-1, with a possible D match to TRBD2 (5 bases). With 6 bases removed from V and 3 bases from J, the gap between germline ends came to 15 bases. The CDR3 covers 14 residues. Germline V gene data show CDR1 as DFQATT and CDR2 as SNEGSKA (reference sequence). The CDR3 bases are TGCAGTGCGCCCGACTTGAGCGGCTACAATGAGCAGTTCTTC. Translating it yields CSAPDLSGYNEQFF.

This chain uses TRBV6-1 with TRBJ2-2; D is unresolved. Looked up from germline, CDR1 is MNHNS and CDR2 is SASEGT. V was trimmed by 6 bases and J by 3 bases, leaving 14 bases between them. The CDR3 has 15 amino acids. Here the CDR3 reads CASREVDRYTGELFF. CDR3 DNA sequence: TGTGCCAGCAGAGAGGTGGATCGCTACACCGGGGAGCTGTTTTTT.